These 21 T cell receptor beta chains originate from one sample sequenced in a study of shared clonotypes between healthy human individuals. Naive CD8 cells comprised CD45RO-negative, CCR7-positively selected cells, excluding terminally differentiated effector memory CD45RA+ cells. The repertoire was sequenced with immunoSEQ multiplex PCR; TCRdb's copy has only in-frame clones and lacks some. In the table there are roughly 2 million clones, approximately 95% of which are singletons. Sequenced: naive CD8+ T cells sorted from blood. These receptors were taken from a man younger than 35 in good health.

Only one count was recorded for this clone. The chain is built from TRBV30 and TRBJ2-7; 12 bases match TRBD2. This CDR3 spans 15 amino acids. J was trimmed by 2 bases and V by 1 base; bases with no gene match: 3. The germline V gene has CDR1 GTSNPN and CDR2 SVGIG (reference sequence). The CDR3 is CAWSALAGGTYEQYF. CDR3 DNA: TGTGCCTGGAGTGCCCTAGCGGGAGGGACCTACGAGCAGTACTTC.

The chain joins TRBV13 to TRBJ2-7; D not resolved. The germline CDR1 and CDR2 sequences are PRHDT and FYEKMQ (reference sequence). CDR3 length equals 16 residues. V lost 0 bases and J 3 bases, leaving 15 bases between the germline ends. CDR3 residues: CASSLGQAELIYEQYF. The CDR3 DNA is TGTGCCAGCAGCTTAGGCCAGGCTGAGCTGATCTACGAGCAGTACTTC.

This chain connects TRBV13 to TRBJ2-7; 9 bases align to TRBD2. From germline, CDR1 is PRHDT and CDR2 FYEKMQ (reference sequence). The ends lost 0 bases at V and 2 bases at J; junction bases unmatched: 2. The CDR3 covers 15 residues. This CDR3 is CASSLGLAGTYEQYF. In DNA form, the CDR3 reads TGTGCCAGCAGCTTAGGGCTAGCGGGAACCTACGAGCAGTACTTC.

This clone was detected once. The V gene is TRBV9, the J gene TRBJ1-1, with unresolved D. The V end lost 0 bases, the J end lost 1 base, and 10 bases lay between the germline ends. The CDR3 has 15 residues. Germline V gives CDR1 SGDLS, CDR2 YYNGEE. DNA for the CDR3: TGTGCCAGCAGCGTAGGGGTAGGCGGGAACACTGAAGCTTTCTTT. This sequence encodes CASSVGVGGNTEAFF.

The chain links TRBV15 to TRBJ1-4; D is uncertain. The CDR3 has 13 residues. The ends were cut back, 8 bases at V and 12 bases at J, with 19 bases in the middle. CDR1 LNHNV and CDR2 YYDKDF come from the germline V gene (reference sequence). As DNA, the CDR3 is TGTGCCACCGCTTTGAACCCTGGGTGGGAACTGTTTTTT. The encoded protein is CATALNPGWELFF.

The chain couples TRBV27 to TRBJ2-3, with 8 bases aligning to TRBD2. Germline V gene sequence: CDR1 MNHEY, CDR2 SMNVEV (reference sequence). J lost 1 base, V lost 0 bases, and 0 bases had no gene match. The CDR3 loop spans 15 amino acids. The CDR3 loop is CASSLSRGGTDTQYF. CDR3 nucleotide sequence: TGTGCCAGCAGTTTATCGCGGGGGGGCACAGATACGCAGTATTTT.

Details on this clone: Other DNA sequences from this sample encode an identical CDR3 as well. J is TRBJ2-7 and V is TRBV6-5; D perhaps matches TRBD1 (5 bases). The V gene's germline CDR1 is MNHEY and CDR2 SVGAGI. Trimming took off 2 bases at V and 1 base at J, with 6 bases between the two ends. The CDR3 sequence is 13 residues long. This chain's CDR3 is CASSYRGSYEQYF. The CDR3 DNA reads as TGTGCCAGCAGTTACAGGGGATCCTACGAGCAGTACTTC.

The chain uses TRBV7-9 and TRBJ2-1, with TRBD2 matching 15 bases. Germline CDR1 SEHNR, CDR2 FQNEAQ (reference sequence). V gave up 5 bases and J gave up 4 bases; unmatched junction bases: 9. CDR3 size: 18 residues. This CDR3 reads CASSMDGLAGGWYNEQFF. In DNA, the CDR3 is TGTGCCAGCAGCATGGACGGACTAGCGGGAGGGTGGTACAATGAGCAGTTCTTC.

V usage is TRBV7-9 and J usage is TRBJ2-2, with a tentative D call TRBD2 (6 bases). The ends were cut back, 3 bases at V and 7 bases at J, with 9 bases in the middle. This CDR3 region has 13 residues. Per germline, CDR1 SEHNR and CDR2 FQNEAQ (reference sequence). The CDR3, as DNA: TGTGCCAGCAGCTTCCCGACTAGCGGGGAGCTGTTTTTT. This codes for CASSFPTSGELFF.

The chain employs TRBV28 and TRBJ1-1, with a weak D call TRBD1 (5 bases). Germline CDR1 and CDR2: MDHEN and SYDVKM. Trimming stripped 7 bases from V and 7 bases from J, with 10 bases between. The CDR3 contains 11 residues. The CDR3 DNA sequence: TGTGCCAGCACCCCCGGGGGTGAAGCTTTCTTT. This sequence encodes CASTPGGEAFF.

The chain employs TRBV5-1 and TRBJ1-1; perhaps TRBD1 as D (6 bases). The CDR3 sequence is 17 residues long. Germline V gene data show CDR1 as SGHRS and CDR2 as YFSETQ. Trimming stripped 4 bases from V and 0 bases from J, with 19 bases between. Here the CDR3 reads CASSQYRQVIMNTEAFF. The DNA for the CDR3 is TGCGCCAGCAGCCAGTACCGACAGGTTATCATGAACACTGAAGCTTTCTTT.

V and J are TRBV5-1 and TRBJ2-3; 7 nucleotides line up with TRBD1. This CDR3 region has 19 residues. The germline V gene has CDR1 SGHRS and CDR2 YFSETQ. J gave up 1 base and V 3 bases, and 17 bases lay outside the gene matches. CDR3 protein: CASSSGVKGALERTDTQYF. CDR3 coding DNA: TGCGCCAGCAGCTCTGGTGTGAAGGGGGCCCTCGAACGCACAGATACGCAGTATTTT.

On this clone itself: At the DNA level, this CDR3 is encoded by other sequences in the same sample as well. The chain combines TRBV5-4 with TRBJ2-7; 10 bases are a match to TRBD2. The CDR3 runs 15 residues. Germline CDR1 and CDR2: SGHNT and YYREEE (reference sequence). After removal of 4 bases from V and 0 bases from J, the junction contained 4 bases not matched to a gene. As DNA, the CDR3 is TGTGCCAGCAGCCTCGGGACTAGCGTCTCCTACGAGCAGTACTTC. It translates to CASSLGTSVSYEQYF.

This clone was picked up one time. This chain connects TRBV11-3 to TRBJ2-1; D not certain. CDR1 and CDR2 from the germline V gene are SGHNT and YENEEA. The V end lost 5 bases, the J end lost 0 bases, and 8 bases lay between the germline ends. The CDR3 contains 14 residues. The CDR3 region has the DNA TGTGCCAGCAGCCCCTATGGCTCCTACAATGAGCAGTTCTTC. This codes for CASSPYGSYNEQFF. Combining the CDR3 with reference TRBV11-3 and TRBJ2-1 gives the whole variable domain EAGVVQSPRYKIIEKKQPVAFWCNPISGHNTLYWYLQNLGQGPELLIRYENEEAVDDSQLPKDRFSAERLKGVDSTLKIQPAELGDSAVYLCASSPYGSYNEQFFGPGTRLTVL.

J is TRBJ1-4 and V is TRBV7-9; D is perhaps TRBD1 (5 bases). The V end lost 2 bases, the J end lost 2 bases, and 12 bases lay between the germline ends. Germline V lookup: CDR1 SEHNR, CDR2 FQNEAQ (reference sequence). There are 16 residues in the CDR3. The DNA for the CDR3 is TGTGCCAGCAGCTTATGGCCAGGGAGTACTAATGAAAAACTGTTTTTT. Translating it yields CASSLWPGSTNEKLFF.

Turning to this clone: Other nucleotide sequences in the sample specify the same CDR3. V is TRBV27 and J is TRBJ1-5; TRBD1 is a possible D gene (5 bases). CDR3 size: 14 residues. The ends were cut back, 2 bases at V and 3 bases at J, with 8 bases in the middle. CDR1 and CDR2 from the germline V gene are MNHEY and SMNVEV (reference sequence). CDR3 protein: CASSLQGPNQPQHF. The CDR3 nucleotides are TGTGCCAGCAGTTTACAGGGCCCCAATCAGCCCCAGCATTTT.

This clone was observed a single time. The rearrangement joins TRBV9 to TRBJ1-3; the match to TRBD1 covers 8 bases. CDR1 SGDLS and CDR2 YYNGEE come from the germline V gene. The CDR3 covers 16 residues. After removal of 4 bases from V and 4 bases from J, the junction contained 10 bases not matched to a gene. This chain's CDR3 is CASSPSGTGFGNTIYF. CDR3 nucleotides: TGTGCCAGCAGCCCTTCCGGGACAGGTTTCGGAAACACCATATATTTT.

The chain carries TRBV6-1 and TRBJ2-5; no clear D. Trimming cost V 6 bases and J 2 bases, with 1 base left between them. The CDR3 sequence is 10 residues long. Per the germline V gene, CDR1 is MNHNS and CDR2 is SASEGT. This chain's CDR3 is CASRQETQYF. The CDR3 bases are TGTGCCAGCAGGCAAGAGACCCAGTACTTC.

The rearrangement uses TRBV6-6 and TRBJ1-1, with 9 nucleotides matching TRBD1. V shed 5 bases and J 5 bases; nucleotides not matched to a gene: 12. CDR3 length: 16 amino acids. Germline V gene sequence: CDR1 MNHNY, CDR2 SVGAGI (reference sequence). DNA for the CDR3: TGTGCCAGCAGTCCCCGGGACAGGGTTTATCATACTGAAGCTTTCTTT. Its translation: CASSPRDRVYHTEAFF.

In nucleotides, the CDR3 is TGTGCCAGCAGTTCCCATTGGACAGACGAGTCCTACGAGCAGTACTTC. Translation gives CASSSHWTDESYEQYF. The genes are TRBV6-5 and TRBJ2-7; D is possibly TRBD1 (6 bases). This CDR3 is 16 amino acids long. Germline V gene data show CDR1 as MNHEY and CDR2 as SVGAGI. The V gene lost 4 bases and the J gene lost 1 base, with 17 bases spanning the gap.

The chain carries TRBV14 and TRBJ2-7, with 10 bases identical to TRBD2. The germline CDR1 and CDR2 sequences are SGHDN and FVKESK. This CDR3 is built from 19 residues. Trimming took 4 bases from V and 0 from J; bases not matched to a gene: 15. The CDR3 bases are TGTGCCAGCAGCCTATCACTAGCGGGGCAGGCCTTCTACTCCTACGAGCAGTACTTC. Protein sequence: CASSLSLAGQAFYSYEQYF.